Below, one T cell receptor beta chain is given with its context. Original processing methods: Amplification of reference gene primers provided the estimated nucleated cell counts. The assay was immunoSEQ multiplex PCR, and TCRdb's table has in-frame clones only and misses some. Clone size and the V and J calls come from that table; the DNA yielded D and trimming. Found here are 200,000 to 250,000 clones, about four fifths of them singletons; the top ten hold 3.4%. These data originate in a study of blood T cell repertoires in COVID-19. Study details: The study drew acute and convalescent COVID-19 samples from the United States, Italy and Spain. Nucleic acid was either cDNA or gDNA, and it came from T cells, B-cell-depleted T cells, or PBMCs.

The CDR3 covers 15 residues. Germline CDR1 is LGHNA and CDR2 is YSLEER. V gave up 5 bases and J gave up 5 bases; unmatched junction bases: 10. Sequenced sample: peripheral blood. The chain recombines TRBV4-3 with TRBJ2-7, with 9 bases that match TRBD2. The TCR originated in a young woman with acute or convalescent COVID-19. CDR3 sequence: CASSFSGSGYHEQYF. The CDR3, as DNA: TGCGCCAGCAGCTTTAGCGGGAGTGGTTACCACGAGCAGTACTTC.